This passage covers 8 T cell receptor beta chains from one sample sequenced in a study of blood T cell repertoires in COVID-19. The method was immunoSEQ multiplex PCR; TCRdb's version includes in-frame clones alone and lacks a portion of them. Of about 320,000 clones listed, 85% are singletons. The sequenced sample consisted of peripheral blood. Receptors were obtained from a human donor in a cohort sampled during active COVID-19.

In its sample, this clone was seen a few times. The gene calls are TRBV30 and TRBJ2-1, with a weak D call TRBD2 (5 bases). The V and J ends lost 4 bases and 0 bases respectively, with 13 bases between them. The CDR3 runs to 15 residues. Germline V lookup: CDR1 GTSNPN, CDR2 SVGIG (reference sequence). CDR3 bases: TGTGCCTGGACCATGGACTTAAGCTCCTACAATGAGCAGTTCTTC. It is translated as CAWTMDLSSYNEQFF.

This clone occurred a few times. V usage is TRBV3-1 (or the pseudogene TRBV3-2) and J usage is TRBJ2-3, with TRBD2 matching over 14 bases. The CDR3 sequence is 16 residues long. V lost 4 bases and J lost 5; bases outside the gene matches: 5. In germline, CDR1 is LGHDT, CDR2 YNNKEL (reference sequence). The CDR3 loop reads CASSPTSGGAVDTQYF. CDR3 DNA sequence: TGTGCCAGCAGCCCGACTAGCGGGGGGGCGGTAGATACGCAGTATTTT.

The V call is TRBV30, the J call TRBJ1-5, with D perhaps matching TRBD1 (5 bases). The CDR3 has 13 residues. V was clipped by 6 bases and J by 0 bases, with 9 bases between them. Germline-derived CDR1 and CDR2 are GTSNPN and SVGIG (reference sequence). DNA for the CDR3: TGTGCCTGTACCAGGGATAGCAATCAGCCCCAGCATTTT. This codes for CACTRDSNQPQHF.

CDR3 sequence (DNA): TGTGCCAGCAGCAGGGTATACTCCGCTAACTATGGCTACACCTTC. This sequence encodes CASSRVYSANYGYTF. The V gene is TRBV2, the J gene TRBJ1-2, with D possibly matching TRBD1 (5 bases). Germline-derived CDR1 and CDR2 are SNHLY and FYNNEI. This CDR3 has 15 residues. Trimming removed 6 bases from V and 0 bases from J, with 14 bases in between. Filled out from reference TRBV2 and TRBJ1-2, the complete variable domain reads EPEVTQTPSHQVTQMGQEVILRCVPISNHLYFYWYRQILGQKVEFLVSFYNNEISEKSEIFDDQFSVERPDGSNFTLKIRSTKLEDSAMYFCASSRVYSANYGYTFGSGTRLTVV.

CDR3 sequence: CSASRTGLYTF. The CDR3 nucleotides are TGCAGTGCTAGCAGGACAGGCCTTTACACCTTC. The chain joins TRBV20-1 to TRBJ1-2, with TRBD1 matching over 7 bases. The CDR3 length is 11 residues. J lost 11 bases, V lost 3 bases, and 6 bases had no gene match. CDR1 is DFQATT, CDR2 SNEGSKA, per germline (reference sequence).

The chain recombines TRBV9 with TRBJ1-5; 7 bases are shared with TRBD1. The CDR3 runs to 13 residues. V lost 3 bases, J lost 4 bases, and 1 base stayed unmatched. Germline V gene data show CDR1 as SGDLS and CDR2 as YYNGEE. This chain's CDR3 is CASSEQGNQPQHF. CDR3 sequence (DNA): TGTGCCAGCAGCGAACAGGGGAATCAGCCCCAGCATTTT.

The chain carries TRBV5-3 and TRBJ1-4, with no clear D. TRBV5-3 counts as an open reading frame of uncertain function. V shed 6 bases and J shed 8 bases, with 17 bases lying between them. The CDR3 is 14 residues long. The CDR3: CARTGSRWEEKLFF. The CDR3 DNA reads as TGTGCCAGAACGGGCTCCCGGTGGGAGGAAAAACTGTTTTTT.

The J gene is TRBJ2-2, the V gene TRBV4-2, with 14 bases lining up with TRBD2. Germline trimming cut 0 bases from V and 8 bases from J; bases unmatched to any gene: 8. The CDR3 covers 18 residues. The germline CDR1 and CDR2 sequences are LGHNA and YNFKEQ. The CDR3 is CASSQETSGGVRTGELFF. CDR3 DNA sequence: TGTGCCAGCAGCCAAGAGACTAGCGGGGGGGTCAGGACTGGGGAGCTGTTTTTT.